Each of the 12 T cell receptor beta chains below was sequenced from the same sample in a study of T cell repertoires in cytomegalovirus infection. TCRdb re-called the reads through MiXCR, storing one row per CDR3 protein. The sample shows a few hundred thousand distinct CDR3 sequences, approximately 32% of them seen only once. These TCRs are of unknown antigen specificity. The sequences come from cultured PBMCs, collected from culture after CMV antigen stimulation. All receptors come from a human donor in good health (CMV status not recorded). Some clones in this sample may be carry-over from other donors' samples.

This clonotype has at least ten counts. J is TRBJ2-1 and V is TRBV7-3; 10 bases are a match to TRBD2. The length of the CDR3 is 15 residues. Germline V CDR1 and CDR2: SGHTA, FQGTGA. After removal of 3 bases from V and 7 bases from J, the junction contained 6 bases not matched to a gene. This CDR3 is CASSFSGGGTNEQFF. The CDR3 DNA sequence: TGTGCCAGCAGCTTCAGCGGGGGGGGTACTAATGAGCAGTTCTTC.

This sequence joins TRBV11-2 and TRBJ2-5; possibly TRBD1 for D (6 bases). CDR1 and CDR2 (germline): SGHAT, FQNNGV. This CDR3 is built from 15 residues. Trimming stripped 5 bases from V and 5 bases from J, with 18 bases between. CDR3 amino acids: CASSRLGQFGETQYF. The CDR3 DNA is TGTGCCAGCAGCCGACTCGGACAGTTCGGGGAGACCCAGTACTTC.

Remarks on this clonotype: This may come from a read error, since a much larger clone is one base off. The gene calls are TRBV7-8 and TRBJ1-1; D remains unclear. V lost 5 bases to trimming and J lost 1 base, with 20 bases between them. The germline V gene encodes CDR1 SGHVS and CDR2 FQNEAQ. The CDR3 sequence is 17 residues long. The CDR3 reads CASSPTDLTAKNTEAFF. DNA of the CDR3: TGTGCCAGCAGCCCAACCGACCTAACAGCAAAGAACACTGAAGCTTTCTTT.

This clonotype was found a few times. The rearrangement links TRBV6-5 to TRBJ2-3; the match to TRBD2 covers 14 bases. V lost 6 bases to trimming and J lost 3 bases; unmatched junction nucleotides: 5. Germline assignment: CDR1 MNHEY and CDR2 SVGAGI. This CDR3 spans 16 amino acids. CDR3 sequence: CASSMTSGGVTDTQYF. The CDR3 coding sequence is TGTGCCAGCAGCATGACTAGCGGGGGGGTAACAGATACGCAGTATTTT.

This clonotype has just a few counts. This CDR3 reads CASSYSGGQGYTF. CDR3 DNA: TGTGCCAGCAGTTACTCCGGGGGTCAAGGCTACACCTTC. The chain uses TRBV6-6 and TRBJ1-2; possible D gene TRBD1, 5 bases. The CDR3 covers 13 residues. V gave up 0 bases and J gave up 8 bases, with 10 bases separating them. The germline V gene has CDR1 MNHNY and CDR2 SVGAGI (reference sequence).

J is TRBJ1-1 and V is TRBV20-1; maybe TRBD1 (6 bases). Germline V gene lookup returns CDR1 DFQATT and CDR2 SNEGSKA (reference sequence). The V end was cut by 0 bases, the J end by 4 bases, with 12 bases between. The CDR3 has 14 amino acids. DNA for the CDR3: TGCAGTGCTAGAGACAGGGGAGTAGGCACTGAAGCTTTCTTT. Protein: CSARDRGVGTEAFF.

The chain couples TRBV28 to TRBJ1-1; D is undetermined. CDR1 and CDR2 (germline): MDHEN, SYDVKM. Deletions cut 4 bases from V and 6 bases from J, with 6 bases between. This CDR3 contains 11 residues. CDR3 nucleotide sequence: TGTGCCAGCAGTTACAGTGCTGAAGCTTTCTTT. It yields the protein CASSYSAEAFF.

This CDR3 is CASSLSGSGRQETQYF. The CDR3 DNA reads TGTGCCAGCAGCCTCAGTGGTAGCGGGAGACAAGAGACCCAGTACTTC. This chain connects TRBV7-2 to TRBJ2-5; 9 bases fit TRBD2. Germline lookup yields CDR1 SGHTA and CDR2 FQGNSA. Losses at the gene ends were 5 bases for V and 2 bases for J; bases not matched to a gene: 9. The CDR3 has 16 residues.

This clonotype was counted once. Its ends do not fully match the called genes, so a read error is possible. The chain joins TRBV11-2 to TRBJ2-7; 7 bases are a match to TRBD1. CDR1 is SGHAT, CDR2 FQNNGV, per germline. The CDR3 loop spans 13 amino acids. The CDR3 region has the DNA TGTGCCAGCAGCCTAGACACAGGGGCCGAGCAGTACTTC. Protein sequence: CASSLDTGAEQYF.

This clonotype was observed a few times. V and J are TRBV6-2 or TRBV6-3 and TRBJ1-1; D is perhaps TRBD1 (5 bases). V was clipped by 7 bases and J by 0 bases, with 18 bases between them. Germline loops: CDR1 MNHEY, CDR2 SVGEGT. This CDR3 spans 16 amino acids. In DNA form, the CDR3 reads TGTGCCAGCACCACCGACAGATCCTATTTGAACACTGAAGCTTTCTTT. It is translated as CASTTDRSYLNTEAFF.

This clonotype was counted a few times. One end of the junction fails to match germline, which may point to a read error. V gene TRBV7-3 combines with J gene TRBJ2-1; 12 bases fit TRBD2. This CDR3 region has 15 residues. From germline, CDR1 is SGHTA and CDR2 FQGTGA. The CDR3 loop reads CVSSQLAGGTHEQFF. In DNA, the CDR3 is TGTGTCAGCAGCCAACTAGCGGGGGGTACCCATGAGCAGTTCTTC.

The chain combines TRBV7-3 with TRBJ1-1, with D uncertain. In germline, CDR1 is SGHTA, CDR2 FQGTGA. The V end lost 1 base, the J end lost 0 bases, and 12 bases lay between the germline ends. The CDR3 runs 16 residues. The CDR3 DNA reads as TGTGCCAGCAGCTTAAATAGTGGGTATCTGAACACTGAAGCTTTCTTT. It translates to CASSLNSGYLNTEAFF.